These 19 T cell receptor beta chains originate from one sample sequenced in a study of long-term antiretroviral therapy in people with HIV. The libraries were made with immunoSEQ v3.0 at survey level. Libraries were prepared by immunoSEQ multiplex PCR; TCRdb keeps only in-frame clonotypes and omits some of them. The sample gives 25,000 to 35,000 clones, around 80% of which show up once; approximately 10% is in the top ten. This sample comprised unsorted PBMCs, obtained 2.8 years after starting antiretroviral therapy. The receptors come from a man aged 25-45 years with HIV.

The chain recombines TRBV5-5 with TRBJ1-3, with 7 nucleotides matching TRBD1. Per the germline V gene, CDR1 is SGHKS and CDR2 is YYEKEE (reference sequence). V dropped 1 base and J dropped 2; count of bases not matched to a gene: 3. The length of the CDR3 is 15 residues. This chain's CDR3 is CASSLPGGAGNTIYF. The CDR3, as DNA: TGTGCCAGCAGCTTGCCAGGGGGAGCTGGAAACACCATATATTTT. Variable domain in full (rest from reference TRBV5-5 and TRBJ1-3): DAGVTQSPTHLIKTRGQQVTLRCSPISGHKSVSWYQQVLGQGPQFIFQYYEKEERGRGNFPDRFSARQFPNYSSELNVNALLLGDSALYLCASSLPGGAGNTIYFGEGSWLTVV.

V gene TRBV7-2 combines with J gene TRBJ2-3; 9 nucleotides align to TRBD2. CDR1 and CDR2 from the germline V gene are SGHTA and FQGNSA. V shed 1 base, J shed 1 base, and the junction held 3 bases outside the gene matches. The length of the CDR3 is 16 residues. The CDR3 here is CASSLVGGGGTDTQYF. The CDR3 DNA sequence: TGTGCCAGCAGCTTAGTGGGCGGGGGGGGCACAGATACGCAGTATTTT.

J is TRBJ1-5 and V is TRBV9; possible D gene TRBD1, 5 bases. Germline V lookup: CDR1 SGDLS, CDR2 YYNGEE. There are 16 residues in the CDR3. Trimming removed 4 bases from V and 9 bases from J, with 23 bases in between. The CDR3 DNA reads TGTGCCAGCAGCACCGACCGGGACGGTGCCTCTGGGCCCCAGCATTTT. As protein: CASSTDRDGASGPQHF.

This rearrangement joins TRBV9 to TRBJ2-2; 7 bases are a match to TRBD1. The CDR3 is made up of 15 amino acids. The germline CDR1 and CDR2 sequences are SGDLS and YYNGEE. The junction had 5 bases not matched to a gene; V was cut back by 1 base and J by 5 bases. DNA of the CDR3: TGTGCCAGCAGCGTAAGGGAGACAGGGACCGGGGAGCTGTTTTTT. It translates to CASSVRETGTGELFF. The full variable domain, with the rest looked up from reference TRBV9 and TRBJ2-2, is DSGVTQTPKHLITATGQRVTLRCSPRSGDLSVYWYQQSLDQGLQFLIQYYNGEERAKGNILERFSAQQFPDLHSELNLSSLELGDSALYFCASSVRETGTGELFFGEGSRLTVL.

The V and J genes are TRBV7-8 and TRBJ1-2; the D gene is possibly TRBD1 (5 bases). CDR1 is SGHVS and CDR2 is FQNEAQ in the germline V gene. Trimming took off 7 bases at V and 4 bases at J, with 13 bases between the two ends. The CDR3 loop spans 13 amino acids. CDR3 nucleotides: TGTGCCAGCACCCAAGAAGGGGCCTATGGCTACACCTTC. The encoded protein is CASTQEGAYGYTF.

The rearrangement joins TRBV5-1 to TRBJ2-7; 7 bases are a match to TRBD1. The V gene's germline CDR1 is SGHRS and CDR2 YFSETQ. This CDR3 region has 15 residues. Unmatched junction bases numbered 6, after V lost 0 bases and J lost 3 bases. CDR3 amino acids: CASSLARQGGYEQYF. The CDR3 region has the DNA TGCGCCAGCAGCTTGGCGAGACAGGGCGGCTACGAGCAGTACTTC. Filled out from reference TRBV5-1 and TRBJ2-7, the complete variable domain reads KAGVTQTPRYLIKTRGQQVTLSCSPISGHRSVSWYQQTPGQGLQFLFEYFSETQRNKGNFPGRFSGRQFSNSRSEMNVSTLELGDSALYLCASSLARQGGYEQYFGPGTRLTVT.

V and J are TRBV5-6 and TRBJ2-2; D not certain. V lost 0 bases and J lost 1, with 4 bases in between. The CDR3 is made up of 14 amino acids. Looked up from germline, CDR1 is SGHDT and CDR2 is YYEEEE. In DNA form, the CDR3 reads TGTGCCAGCAGCTTGGGGGTGAACACCGGGGAGCTGTTTTTT. Protein: CASSLGVNTGELFF.

The chain is built from TRBV27 and TRBJ2-3; 8 bases map to TRBD2. CDR3 size: 16 residues. Trimming removed 6 bases from V and 0 bases from J; junction bases left unmatched: 8. Germline V gene data show CDR1 as MNHEY and CDR2 as SMNVEV (reference sequence). CDR3 bases: TGTGCCAGCAGAGGGAGACGGGGGGGAAGCACAGATACGCAGTATTTT. Protein product: CASRGRRGGSTDTQYF.

The chain's CDR3 is CASSSDGNYGYTF. The CDR3 region has the DNA TGTGCCAGCAGCTCGGACGGTAACTATGGCTACACCTTC. The J gene is TRBJ1-2, the V gene TRBV7-2; D remains ambiguous. The V gene's germline CDR1 is SGHTA and CDR2 FQGNSA. The CDR3 is made up of 13 amino acids. V lost 4 bases, J lost 1 base, and 7 bases lay in between.

The V gene is TRBV7-6, the J gene TRBJ1-5; D call uncertain. Germline CDR1 is SGHVS and CDR2 is FNYEAQ. The CDR3 covers 13 residues. V was trimmed by 4 bases and J by 0 bases, leaving 4 bases between them. The CDR3 loop reads CASSSVSNQPQHF. CDR3 bases: TGTGCCAGCAGCTCCGTTAGCAATCAGCCCCAGCATTTT.

The chain combines TRBV5-1 with TRBJ1-1, with 9 bases matching TRBD1. Looked up from germline, CDR1 is SGHRS and CDR2 is YFSETQ. The CDR3 totals 16 residues. V was pared by 4 bases and J by 1 base, with 8 bases of the junction left unmatched. DNA of the CDR3: TGCGCCAGCAGCCCCCCCGGGACAGGGCAGAACACTGAAGCTTTCTTT. This gives the protein CASSPPGTGQNTEAFF.

A single count supports this clone. V and J are TRBV25-1 and TRBJ2-5; 9 positions match TRBD1. The CDR3 is 16 residues long. Germline V lookup: CDR1 MGHDK, CDR2 SYGVNS. V gave up 5 bases and J gave up 4 bases; unmatched junction bases: 11. CDR3 DNA: TGTGCCAGCAGTCTCCCCGGGACAGGGATGTCAGAGACCCAGTACTTC. Its protein is CASSLPGTGMSETQYF.

With regard to this clone: A junction end diverges from the germline sequence, so it may reflect a read error. This chain links TRBV7-9 with TRBJ2-3; tentatively, D is TRBD2 (6 bases). The CDR3 length is 12 residues. The V gene's germline CDR1 is SEHNR and CDR2 FQNEAQ (reference sequence). The CDR3 loop is CASSLDETRGFF. The CDR3 DNA reads TGTGCCAGCAGCTTAGATGAGACTAGAGGATTTTTT.

The chain couples TRBV29-1 to TRBJ2-2; D could derive from TRBD1 or TRBD2 (5 bases each). The V gene lost 0 bases and the J gene lost 7 bases, with 15 bases spanning the gap. The CDR3 sequence is 15 residues long. The germline V gene encodes CDR1 SQVTM and CDR2 ANQGSEA. Written as DNA, the CDR3 is TGCAGCGTTGAAGATCGAGGGGAGTGGGGCGGGGAGCTGTTTTTT. This translates into CSVEDRGEWGGELFF.

The chain carries TRBV9 and TRBJ1-1, with no clear D. CDR3 length: 15 amino acids. The V end was cut by 0 bases, the J end by 0 bases, with 9 bases between. Germline CDR1 and CDR2: SGDLS and YYNGEE. CDR3 residues: CASSVGGNLNTEAFF. The CDR3 DNA sequence: TGTGCCAGCAGCGTAGGAGGTAACTTGAACACTGAAGCTTTCTTT.

V and J are TRBV6-1 and TRBJ2-3; D gene uncertain. Germline-derived CDR1 and CDR2 are MNHNS and SASEGT. V lost 2 bases, J lost 0 bases, and 9 bases lay in between. The CDR3 loop spans 15 amino acids. In DNA form, the CDR3 reads TGTGCCAGCAGTGAAAAGTGGTTTAGCACAGATACGCAGTATTTT. Its protein product is CASSEKWFSTDTQYF.

The chain joins TRBV7-8 to TRBJ2-3, with 7 bases that match TRBD1. CDR1 and CDR2 from the germline V gene are SGHVS and FQNEAQ. This CDR3 is built from 15 residues. V shed 4 bases and J 2 bases; nucleotides not matched to a gene: 6. CDR3 sequence: CASSSGTANTDTQYF. The CDR3 DNA is TGTGCCAGCAGCTCAGGGACAGCGAACACAGATACGCAGTATTTT.

This chain uses TRBV6-5 with TRBJ1-5; D not certain. CDR3 size: 12 residues. Germline V gene lookup returns CDR1 MNHEY and CDR2 SVGAGI. V gave up 6 bases and J gave up 6 bases, with 9 bases separating them. The CDR3 DNA follows: TGTGCCAGCAGCTATATAGGTCAGCCCCAGCATTTT. Its translation: CASSYIGQPQHF.

This clone has just one count. The chain couples TRBV6-1 to TRBJ2-7, with D possibly TRBD1 on 6 matching bases. Per germline, CDR1 MNHNS and CDR2 SASEGT. The CDR3 runs to 14 residues. V was clipped by 2 bases and J by 0 bases, with 8 bases between them. The CDR3 region is CASSEKQGSYEQYF. In nucleotides, the CDR3 is TGTGCCAGCAGTGAAAAACAGGGCTCCTACGAGCAGTACTTC.